This T cell receptor beta chain was sequenced in a study of graft-versus-host responses after intestinal transplantation. About the research overall: As for transplant type, recipients had multivisceral, liver-intestinal, or isolated intestinal grafts. Recipients across the board were started on anti-thymocyte globulin induction, then kept on tacrolimus and steroids for roughly 3 years. Study-level findings and limits: Across patients carrying graft-donor T cell macrochimerism, allografts held high graft-versus-host to host-versus-graft clonal ratios. The recipient marrow held GvH clones, and some of them showed up first in ileum or blood.

This CDR3 is built from 15 residues. V lost 5 bases to trimming and J lost 2 bases, with 15 bases between them. Looked up from germline, CDR1 is SGHAT and CDR2 is FQDESV (reference sequence). TCRdb's table, derived via immunoSEQ multiplex PCR, lists solely in-frame clones and lacks some. The data show nearly 100,000 clones, over 75% seen once. In the case of this clone: Its target is unknown.

This TCR derives from a human patient who received an intestinal transplant, so some T cells may come from the graft donor. Here the sequenced sample was PBMCs, taken about 450 days after intestinal transplant. The V call is TRBV11-1, the J call TRBJ2-5; TRBD1 is a possible D gene (5 bases). The CDR3 spells CASSPGNAAQETQYF. In DNA, the CDR3 is TGTGCCAGCAGCCCAGGGAACGCGGCACAAGAGACCCAGTACTTC.